The 23 T cell receptor beta chains below come from one sample, sequenced in a study of CDR3 diversity in severe acne. MiXCR was run by TCRdb on the PCR reads, yielding one entry per CDR3 protein. Here the sample spans over 85,000 distinct CDR3 sequences, around 56% being singletons. Sequencing input: blood. Receptors were obtained from a male donor with acne.

Points on this clonotype: This may be a read error: a much more frequent sequence differs by one nucleotide. V is TRBV2 and J is TRBJ2-7; tentatively, D is TRBD2 (5 bases). The germline V gene encodes CDR1 SNHLY and CDR2 FYNNEI. The CDR3 runs to 14 residues. Written as DNA, the CDR3 is TGTGCCAGCAGCCCGGGGTATTGGTCCTACGAGCAGAACTTC. It specifies CASSPGYWSYEQNF.

The genes are TRBV7-8 and TRBJ2-7; TRBD2 agrees at 10 bases. The germline V gene has CDR1 SGHVS and CDR2 FQNEAQ. The CDR3 has 16 residues. V gave up 2 bases and J gave up 3 bases; unmatched junction bases: 7. The CDR3 spells CASSLTRTSGLYEQYF. Written as DNA, the CDR3 is TGTGCCAGCAGCTTAACCCGGACTAGCGGACTCTACGAGCAGTACTTC.

This clonotype came up a few times. The rearrangement uses TRBV3-1 and TRBJ2-3; D remains ambiguous. The CDR3 contains 11 residues. In germline, CDR1 is LGHDT, CDR2 YNNKEL (reference sequence). Trimming removed 8 bases at V and 2 bases at J, with 5 bases between. CDR3 sequence reads: CASGNTDTQYF. The CDR3 bases are TGTGCCAGCGGAAACACAGATACGCAGTATTTT.

The chain employs TRBV20-1 and TRBJ2-7, with 8 positions matching TRBD1. Losses at the gene ends were 6 bases for V and 3 bases for J; bases not matched to a gene: 7. CDR3 length: 13 amino acids. Germline CDR1 DFQATT, CDR2 SNEGSKA (reference sequence). The CDR3 is CSAWTGNYYEQYF. The CDR3 bases are TGCAGTGCATGGACAGGGAACTACTACGAGCAGTACTTC.

This clonotype was detected once. The chain recombines TRBV20-1 with TRBJ2-7, with a weak D call TRBD1 (6 bases). Looked up from germline, CDR1 is DFQATT and CDR2 is SNEGSKA (reference sequence). This CDR3 region has 13 residues. Trimming left V 1 base short and J 3 bases short, with 10 bases between. CDR3: CSARVRGIYEQYF. The CDR3 DNA sequence: TGCAGTGCTAGAGTTAGGGGGATCTACGAGCAGTACTTC.

This clonotype was recorded at least ten times. The V call is TRBV6-1, the J call TRBJ2-1; possible D gene TRBD1, 5 bases. Trimming pared 3 bases from V and 6 bases from J, leaving 9 bases between. Germline-derived CDR1 and CDR2 are MNHNS and SASEGT. The CDR3 is 13 amino acids. The CDR3 reads CASSERQLNEQFF. The CDR3 DNA follows: TGTGCCAGCAGTGAGAGACAGCTCAATGAGCAGTTCTTC.

The chain uses TRBV7-3 and TRBJ1-6; TRBD1 aligns across 10 bases. With 3 bases clipped from V and 7 bases from J, the junction kept 6 bases outside the gene matches. Germline V gene data show CDR1 as SGHTA and CDR2 as FQGTGA. The CDR3 is 16 residues long. DNA for the CDR3: TGTGCCAGCAGCTTTGGGACAGGGGCGCGGAATTCACCCCTCCACTTT. Its protein is CASSFGTGARNSPLHF.

The genes are TRBV20-1 and TRBJ2-6, with D perhaps being TRBD1 or TRBD2 (5 bases each). With 5 bases removed from V and 2 bases from J, the gap between germline ends came to 16 bases. The CDR3 has 16 residues. Germline CDR1 DFQATT, CDR2 SNEGSKA (reference sequence). The CDR3 protein is CSARGAAAAGANVLTF. CDR3 nucleotides: TGCAGTGCTCGAGGGGCGGCGGCAGCTGGGGCCAACGTCCTGACTTTC.

The chain links TRBV3-1 to TRBJ2-7; no definite D call. The length of the CDR3 is 13 residues. V lost 3 bases, J lost 5 bases, and 11 bases lay in between. Germline V gives CDR1 LGHDT, CDR2 YNNKEL (reference sequence). CDR3 in amino acids: CASSHSFGHEQYF. The CDR3 DNA follows: TGTGCCAGCAGCCACTCTTTTGGGCACGAGCAGTACTTC.

The J gene is TRBJ1-1, the V gene TRBV29-1, with 10 positions matching TRBD1. This CDR3 is built from 12 residues. Unmatched junction bases numbered 9, after V lost 6 bases and J lost 11 bases. From germline, CDR1 is SQVTM and CDR2 ANQGSEA. The CDR3 is CSVAGTGVLAFF. Here the CDR3 DNA reads TGCAGCGTGGCCGGGACAGGGGTTTTGGCTTTCTTT. Full variable domain (outside the CDR3, taken from reference TRBV29-1 and TRBJ1-1): SAVISQKPSRDICQRGTSLTIQCQVDSQVTMMFWYRQQPGQSLTLIATANQGSEATYESGFVIDKFPISRPNLTFSTLTVSNMSPEDSSIYLCSVAGTGVLAFFGQGTRLTVV.

The chain joins TRBV20-1 to TRBJ1-4, with 8 bases lining up with TRBD1. The V gene's germline CDR1 is DFQATT and CDR2 SNEGSKA (reference sequence). V lost 6 bases, J lost 4 bases, and 7 bases stayed unmatched. There are 14 residues in the CDR3. This chain's CDR3 is CSAPRDRHNEKLFF. As DNA, the CDR3 is TGCAGTGCCCCCCGGGACAGGCATAATGAAAAACTGTTTTTT.

J is TRBJ2-7 and V is TRBV27; 9 nucleotides align to TRBD1. Germline V CDR1 and CDR2: MNHEY, SMNVEV (reference sequence). The J segment lost 4 bases and the V segment lost 2 bases, leaving 18 bases of the junction unmatched. CDR3 length: 19 amino acids. The CDR3 region is CASSLARDNTGTGRYEQYF. Here the CDR3 DNA reads TGTGCCAGCAGTTTAGCCAGAGATAACACCGGGACAGGGAGGTACGAGCAGTACTTC.

Ten or more counts support this clonotype. The CDR3 DNA reads as TGTGCCAGTAGTATGACAGTAGGAGAGACCCAGTACTTC. Translated: CASSMTVGETQYF. The J gene is TRBJ2-5, the V gene TRBV19; maybe TRBD1 (5 bases). This CDR3 region has 13 residues. CDR1 LNHDA and CDR2 SQIVND come from the germline V gene (reference sequence). The V and J ends lost 3 bases and 4 bases respectively, with 9 bases between them. Using reference TRBV19 and TRBJ2-5 for the parts outside the CDR3, the full variable domain is DGGITQSPKYLFRKEGQNVTLSCEQNLNHDAMYWYRQDPGQGLRLIYYSQIVNDFQKGDIAEGYSVSREKKESFPLTVTSAQKNPTAFYLCASSMTVGETQYFGPGTRLLVL.

The chain links TRBV5-6 to TRBJ2-7, with D unresolved. The V gene's germline CDR1 is SGHDT and CDR2 YYEEEE. V lost 4 bases, J lost 1 base, and 12 bases lay in between. The CDR3 runs 14 residues. CDR3 bases: TGTGCCAGCAGCATGGGGTTGGGATCCTACGAGCAGTACGTC. This gives the protein CASSMGLGSYEQYV.

The J gene is TRBJ2-1, the V gene TRBV7-9; TRBD2 aligns across 8 bases. Germline CDR1 is SEHNR and CDR2 is FQNEAQ (reference sequence). V shed 5 bases and J 8 bases; nucleotides not matched to a gene: 11. This CDR3 is built from 15 residues. The CDR3 nucleotides are TGTGCCAGCAGCCAAGATGCTAGCGGGTCCTATGAGCAGTTCTTC. Protein product: CASSQDASGSYEQFF.

This clonotype was seen more than once but under ten times. This sequence joins TRBV5-5 and TRBJ2-5; 11 bases agree with TRBD2. Per the germline V gene, CDR1 is SGHKS and CDR2 is YYEKEE (reference sequence). Trimming removed 4 bases from V and 7 bases from J; junction bases left unmatched: 18. The length of the CDR3 is 18 residues. The CDR3 DNA reads TGTGCCAGCAGCAAACAGGGGCAGCTAGCGGGAGGCTTCGGGACCCAGTACTTC. The encoded protein is CASSKQGQLAGGFGTQYF. The variable domain in full, completed from reference TRBV5-5 and TRBJ2-5, reads DAGVTQSPTHLIKTRGQQVTLRCSPISGHKSVSWYQQVLGQGPQFIFQYYEKEERGRGNFPDRFSARQFPNYSSELNVNALLLGDSALYLCASSKQGQLAGGFGTQYFGPGTRLLVL.

At least ten counts were recorded for this clonotype. V and J are TRBV7-8 and TRBJ2-1; 11 bases are a match to TRBD2. The CDR3 covers 16 residues. V was pared by 4 bases and J by 5 bases, with 7 bases of the junction left unmatched. CDR1 and CDR2 from the germline V gene are SGHVS and FQNEAQ. The CDR3 is CASSWRTSGWNNEQFF. CDR3 in DNA: TGTGCCAGCAGCTGGAGGACTAGCGGGTGGAACAATGAGCAGTTCTTC.

The V gene is TRBV5-8, the J gene TRBJ2-6; tentatively, D is TRBD1 or TRBD2 (7 bases each). Germline CDR1 and CDR2: SGHTS and YDEGEE. Trimming removed 2 bases at V and 0 bases at J, with 12 bases between. This CDR3 has 17 amino acids. The DNA of the CDR3 is TGTGCCAGCAGCTTTGGCAGGGGGGGCTCTGGGGCCAACGTCCTGACTTTC. As protein: CASSFGRGGSGANVLTF.

A single count supports this clonotype. This chain joins TRBV6-2 or TRBV6-3 and TRBJ1-5; weak D call: TRBD1 (5 bases). CDR1 is MNHEY, CDR2 SVGEGT, per germline. V lost 6 bases, J lost 5 bases, and 17 bases lay in between. The length of the CDR3 is 15 residues. The CDR3 reads CASRPVGQGDQPQHF. Here the CDR3 DNA reads TGTGCCAGCAGGCCGGTGGGGCAGGGCGATCAGCCCCAGCATTTT.

The genes are TRBV5-6 and TRBJ2-7; D is perhaps TRBD2 (5 bases). With 0 bases removed from V and 3 bases from J, the gap between germline ends came to 7 bases. Per the germline V gene, CDR1 is SGHDT and CDR2 is YYEEEE. The CDR3 totals 13 residues. In DNA form, the CDR3 reads TGTGCCAGCAGCTTGGCCGGGGTCTACGAGCAGTACTTC. Translating gives CASSLAGVYEQYF. The entire variable domain, with the rest obtained from reference TRBV5-6 and TRBJ2-7, is as follows: DAGVTQSPTHLIKTRGQQVTLRCSPKSGHDTVSWYQQALGQGPQFIFQYYEEEERQRGNFPDRFSGHQFPNYSSELNVNALLLGDSALYLCASSLAGVYEQYFGPGTRLTVT.

This clonotype was seen ten or more times. The J gene is TRBJ2-5, the V gene TRBV5-1, with 8 bases lining up with TRBD1. This CDR3 has 15 residues. In germline, CDR1 is SGHRS, CDR2 YFSETQ. J gave up 1 base and V 2 bases, and 4 bases lay outside the gene matches. The CDR3 DNA follows: TGCGCCAGCAGCTTCCTCGACAGGGGCCAAGAGACCCAGTACTTC. Amino acids: CASSFLDRGQETQYF. Filled out from reference TRBV5-1 and TRBJ2-5, the complete variable domain reads KAGVTQTPRYLIKTRGQQVTLSCSPISGHRSVSWYQQTPGQGLQFLFEYFSETQRNKGNFPGRFSGRQFSNSRSEMNVSTLELGDSALYLCASSFLDRGQETQYFGPGTRLLVL.

Regarding this clonotype: Since a much larger clone is just one base distant, this may be a read error. The chain is built from TRBV2 and TRBJ2-3; D might be TRBD2 (6 bases). The CDR3 is 15 residues long. Germline V gene sequence: CDR1 SNHLY, CDR2 FYNNEI. The CDR3, as DNA: TGTGCCCGCAGTTACACAAGCGGGAGCACAGATACGCAGTATTTT. This gives the protein CARSYTSGSTDTQYF.

By share, this clonotype ranks as medium-sized. This sequence joins TRBV2 and TRBJ2-1; D ambiguous. This CDR3 spans 12 amino acids. Germline-derived CDR1 and CDR2 are SNHLY and FYNNEI. V was shortened by 8 bases and J by 4 bases, with 9 bases between the two germline ends. The CDR3 loop is CASQKGYNEQFF. CDR3 coding DNA: TGTGCCAGCCAAAAGGGATACAATGAGCAGTTCTTC.